Below, 17 T cell receptor beta chains from the same sample are listed, as sequenced in a study of T cell repertoires in cytomegalovirus infection. TCRdb passed the reads through MiXCR, listing each CDR3 protein once. The table includes about 180,000 distinct CDR3 sequences, over 13% detected once. Sequenced material: PBMCs. Source of these receptors: a human donor in good health (CMV status not recorded). Some clones in this sample may be carry-over from other donors' samples.

The sample holds a few counts of this clonotype. The V gene is TRBV20-1, the J gene TRBJ2-2, with D uncertain. Per germline, CDR1 DFQATT and CDR2 SNEGSKA (reference sequence). Trimming removed 0 bases from V and 3 bases from J, with 8 bases in between. The CDR3 runs to 14 residues. CDR3 sequence (DNA): TGCAGTGCTAGAGATCAGAGTTACACCGGGGAGCTGTTTTTT. As protein: CSARDQSYTGELFF.

In this sample, this clonotype turned up many times. The chain links TRBV7-9 to TRBJ1-1, with D uncertain. CDR1 and CDR2 from the germline V gene are SEHNR and FQNEAQ (reference sequence). Trimming stripped 1 base from V and 1 base from J, with 4 bases between. The CDR3 consists of 13 residues. The CDR3 nucleotides are TGTGCCAGCAGCTTAGAAGGGAACACTGAAGCTTTCTTT. This sequence encodes CASSLEGNTEAFF.

Many counts were recorded for this clonotype. This sequence joins TRBV2 and TRBJ1-6, with a possible D match to TRBD1 (5 bases). CDR1 is SNHLY, CDR2 FYNNEI, per germline. The V end was cut by 6 bases, the J end by 7 bases, with 10 bases between. The CDR3 runs to 13 residues. The CDR3 DNA reads as TGTGCCAGCAGCCCCGAGGGGAATTCACCCCTCCACTTT. Its protein product is CASSPEGNSPLHF.

There are many counts of this clonotype. V and J are TRBV6-5 and TRBJ2-5; D gene ambiguous. In germline, CDR1 is MNHEY, CDR2 SVGAGI. This CDR3 has 13 residues. V gave up 2 bases and J gave up 5 bases, with 9 bases separating them. As DNA, the CDR3 is TGTGCCAGCAGTTACGGATTGGGGGAGACCCAGTACTTC. Translation gives CASSYGLGETQYF.

This clonotype was picked up many times. The rearrangement uses TRBV11-3 and TRBJ2-1; D possibly corresponds to TRBD2 (5 bases). V was trimmed by 4 bases and J by 4 bases, leaving 17 bases between them. The CDR3 contains 16 residues. The germline CDR1 and CDR2 sequences are SGHNT and YENEEA. The DNA for the CDR3 is TGTGCCAGCAGCTCTGTAGTTCGGGGAACTTACAATGAGCAGTTCTTC. Amino acids: CASSSVVRGTYNEQFF.

This chain uses TRBV28 with TRBJ1-2; the match to TRBD1 covers 7 bases. With V trimmed by 6 bases and J by 6 bases, 7 bases remained unmatched. In germline, CDR1 is MDHEN, CDR2 SYDVKM. CDR3 size: 13 residues. CDR3 bases: TGTGCCAGCAGACGACAGGGTCAAAATGGCTACACCTTC. Translated, it gives CASRRQGQNGYTF.

This chain uses TRBV7-8 with TRBJ1-2; no reliable D call. Trimming cost V 0 bases and J 8 bases, with 10 bases left between them. The CDR3 has 13 residues. Germline CDR1 is SGHVS and CDR2 is FQNEAQ. CDR3 residues: CASSLAAARGYTF. DNA of the CDR3: TGTGCCAGCAGCTTAGCGGCAGCCCGCGGCTACACCTTC.

The rearrangement uses TRBV6-2 or TRBV6-3 and TRBJ1-1; no clear D. The CDR3 loop spans 14 amino acids. Germline-derived CDR1 and CDR2 are MNHEY and SVGEGT. V shed 5 bases and J shed 4 bases, with 14 bases lying between them. CDR3 DNA: TGTGCCAGCAGTCTTGGGCAGTGGACCACTGAAGCTTTCTTT. Protein: CASSLGQWTTEAFF.

This clonotype was counted between two and nine times. The chain carries TRBV7-9 and TRBJ1-2; a possible D gene is TRBD1 (5 bases). Germline assignment: CDR1 SEHNR and CDR2 FQNEAQ (reference sequence). CDR3 length: 13 amino acids. V lost 2 bases to trimming and J lost 6 bases, with 10 bases between them. In DNA form, the CDR3 reads TGTGCCAGCAGCTTAAGCAGGGTACATGGCTACACCTTC. Translation gives CASSLSRVHGYTF.

The chain employs TRBV28 and TRBJ2-2, with 8 nucleotides matching TRBD1. This CDR3 has 15 amino acids. V gave up 8 bases and J gave up 5 bases; unmatched junction bases: 10. The germline V gene has CDR1 MDHEN and CDR2 SYDVKM. CDR3 DNA sequence: TGTGCCAGCGGTACGACAGGGGCGGGAACCGGGGAGCTGTTTTTT. Its translation is CASGTTGAGTGELFF.

This clonotype was detected many times. This chain links TRBV20-1 with TRBJ2-5, with D hard to call. The CDR3 consists of 12 residues. From germline, CDR1 is DFQATT and CDR2 SNEGSKA (reference sequence). V shed 7 bases and J shed 5 bases, with 14 bases lying between them. In nucleotides, the CDR3 is TGCAGTGTTTGGAGTGGAAAGGAGACCCAGTACTTC. This translates into CSVWSGKETQYF.

There are many counts of this clonotype. The genes are TRBV7-2 and TRBJ2-5; weak D call: TRBD2 (6 bases). Germline lookup yields CDR1 SGHTA and CDR2 FQGNSA. Trimming removed 11 bases at V and 3 bases at J, with 16 bases between. This CDR3 has 13 residues. The CDR3 loop is CASAAGSKETQYF. CDR3 bases: TGTGCCTCGGCGGCGGGATCAAAAGAGACCCAGTACTTC.

This clonotype occurred many times. The rearrangement links TRBV10-3 to TRBJ2-2, with D perhaps being TRBD1 or TRBD2 (5 bases each). The CDR3 loop spans 13 amino acids. CDR1 ENHRY and CDR2 SYGVKD come from the germline V gene. V lost 11 bases to trimming and J lost 5 bases, with 15 bases between them. CDR3 residues: CASGRGGTGELFF. The DNA for the CDR3 is TGTGCCTCGGGAAGGGGTGGAACCGGGGAGCTGTTTTTT.

In DNA, the CDR3 is TGCAGTGCTAGAGTGGTAGCGGGAGACGGCTACGAGCAGTACTTC. Translation gives CSARVVAGDGYEQYF. The chain combines TRBV20-1 with TRBJ2-7; 9 positions agree with TRBD2. Trimming removed 1 base from V and 3 bases from J; junction bases left unmatched: 7. The CDR3 totals 15 residues. Per germline, CDR1 DFQATT and CDR2 SNEGSKA (reference sequence).

The rearrangement joins TRBV20-1 to TRBJ2-1, with TRBD2 matching 13 bases. This CDR3 is built from 13 residues. Germline V gene data show CDR1 as DFQATT and CDR2 as SNEGSKA (reference sequence). Trimming took 4 bases from V and 9 from J; bases not matched to a gene: 3. The CDR3 coding sequence is TGCAGTGCTACCAGGACTAGCGGGGGTGAGCAGTTCTTC. It is translated as CSATRTSGGEQFF.

The rearrangement uses TRBV20-1 and TRBJ1-6; perhaps TRBD1 as D (6 bases). The CDR3 runs 16 residues. Germline V gene data show CDR1 as DFQATT and CDR2 as SNEGSKA (reference sequence). V lost 6 bases, J lost 3 bases, and 18 bases lay in between. The CDR3 nucleotides read TGCAGTGCGAAGGGGACGGGGGGCCTCTATAATTCACCCCTCCACTTT. Protein sequence: CSAKGTGGLYNSPLHF.

The rearrangement links TRBV28 to TRBJ2-7; D remains unclear. Trimming removed 3 bases at V and 6 bases at J, with 18 bases between. The germline gives CDR1 MDHEN, CDR2 SYDVKM. The CDR3 loop spans 15 amino acids. CDR3 DNA sequence: TGTGCCAGCAGTTTGGCCAGAGGTTCGGTGGGCGAGCAGTACTTC. It yields the protein CASSLARGSVGEQYF. The variable domain in full, with the rest retrieved from reference TRBV28 and TRBJ2-7, is DVKVTQSSRYLVKRTGEKVFLECVQDMDHENMFWYRQDPGLGLRLIYFSYDVKMKEKGDIPEGYSVSREKKERFSLILESASTNQTSMYLCASSLARGSVGEQYFGPGTRLTVT.